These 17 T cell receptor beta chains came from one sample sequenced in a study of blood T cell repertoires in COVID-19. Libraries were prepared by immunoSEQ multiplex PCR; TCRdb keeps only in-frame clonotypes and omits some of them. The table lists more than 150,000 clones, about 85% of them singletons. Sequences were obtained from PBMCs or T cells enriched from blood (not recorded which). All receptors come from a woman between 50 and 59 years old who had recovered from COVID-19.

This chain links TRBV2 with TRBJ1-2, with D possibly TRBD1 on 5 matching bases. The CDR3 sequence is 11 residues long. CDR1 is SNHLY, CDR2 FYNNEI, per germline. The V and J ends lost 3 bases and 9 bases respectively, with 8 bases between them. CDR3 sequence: CASSDDSSYTF. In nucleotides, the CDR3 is TGTGCCAGCAGTGATGACAGCAGCTACACCTTC.

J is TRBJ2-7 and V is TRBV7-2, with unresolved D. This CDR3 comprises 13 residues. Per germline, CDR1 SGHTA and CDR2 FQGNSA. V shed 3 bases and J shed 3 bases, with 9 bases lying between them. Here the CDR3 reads CASSLVNNYEQYF. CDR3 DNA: TGTGCCAGCAGCTTGGTGAACAACTACGAGCAGTACTTC.

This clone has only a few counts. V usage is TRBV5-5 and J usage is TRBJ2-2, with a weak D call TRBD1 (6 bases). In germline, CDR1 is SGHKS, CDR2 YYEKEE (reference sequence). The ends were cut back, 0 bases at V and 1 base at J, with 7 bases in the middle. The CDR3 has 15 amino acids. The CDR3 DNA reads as TGTGCCAGCAGCTTGGGGACAGAGAACACCGGGGAGCTGTTTTTT. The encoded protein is CASSLGTENTGELFF.

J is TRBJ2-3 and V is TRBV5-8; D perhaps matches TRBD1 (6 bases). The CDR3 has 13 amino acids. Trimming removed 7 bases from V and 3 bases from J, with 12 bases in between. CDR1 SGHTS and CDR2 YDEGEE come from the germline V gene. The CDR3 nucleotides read TGTGCCAGCCGATCACAGGGTACAGATACGCAGTATTTT. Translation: CASRSQGTDTQYF.

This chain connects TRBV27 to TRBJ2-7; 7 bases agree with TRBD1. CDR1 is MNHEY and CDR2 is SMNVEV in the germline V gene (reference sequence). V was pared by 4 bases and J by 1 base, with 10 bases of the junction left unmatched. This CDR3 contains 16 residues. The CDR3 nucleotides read TGTGCCAGCAGTTCCAGACGACAGGGTGGGTCCTACGAGCAGTACTTC. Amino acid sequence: CASSSRRQGGSYEQYF.

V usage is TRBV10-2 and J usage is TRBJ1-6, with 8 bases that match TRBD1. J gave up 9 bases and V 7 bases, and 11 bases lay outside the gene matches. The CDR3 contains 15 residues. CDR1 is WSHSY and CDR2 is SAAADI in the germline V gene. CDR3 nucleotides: TGCGCCAGCACTCCAGAGGGACAGGTCGCTTCACCCCTCCACTTT. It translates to CASTPEGQVASPLHF.

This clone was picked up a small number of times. CDR3 residues: CASSPDLAGPYEQYF. The CDR3 DNA sequence: TGTGCCAGCAGCCCAGACCTAGCGGGACCCTACGAGCAGTACTTC. The chain carries TRBV9 and TRBJ2-7; 9 nucleotides agree with TRBD2. V shed 4 bases and J 2 bases; nucleotides not matched to a gene: 7. CDR1 is SGDLS and CDR2 is YYNGEE in the germline V gene. The CDR3 runs to 15 residues.

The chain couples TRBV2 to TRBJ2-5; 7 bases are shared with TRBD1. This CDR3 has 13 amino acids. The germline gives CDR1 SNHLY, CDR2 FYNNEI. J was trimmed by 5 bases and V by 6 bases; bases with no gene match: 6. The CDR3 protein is CASRDRAGETQYF. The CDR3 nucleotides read TGTGCCAGCAGAGACAGGGCCGGGGAGACCCAGTACTTC.

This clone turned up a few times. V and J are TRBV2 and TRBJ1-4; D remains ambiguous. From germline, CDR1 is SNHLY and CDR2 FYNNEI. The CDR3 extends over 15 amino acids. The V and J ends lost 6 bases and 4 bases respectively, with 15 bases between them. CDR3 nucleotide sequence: TGTGCCAGCAGCGAAACCCTTGGCTTTAATGAAAAACTGTTTTTT. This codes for CASSETLGFNEKLFF.

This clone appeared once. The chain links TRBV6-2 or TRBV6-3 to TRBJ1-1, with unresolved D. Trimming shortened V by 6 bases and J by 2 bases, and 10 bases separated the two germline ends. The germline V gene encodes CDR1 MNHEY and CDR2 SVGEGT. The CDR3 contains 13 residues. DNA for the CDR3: TGTGCCAGCAGCTTTCATTCAAACACTGAAGCTTTCTTT. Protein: CASSFHSNTEAFF.

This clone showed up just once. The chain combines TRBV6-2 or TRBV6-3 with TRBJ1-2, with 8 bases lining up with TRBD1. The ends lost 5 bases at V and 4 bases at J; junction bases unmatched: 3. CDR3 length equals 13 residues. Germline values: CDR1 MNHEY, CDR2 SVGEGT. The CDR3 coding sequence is TGTGCCAGCAGTCTCCAGGGGGCCTATGGCTACACCTTC. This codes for CASSLQGAYGYTF.

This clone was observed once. DNA for the CDR3: TGTGCCAGCAGCTTAGGTCGCCAGGGCTACACCTTC. It yields the protein CASSLGRQGYTF. This chain joins TRBV11-3 and TRBJ1-2; D gene unclear. Germline lookup yields CDR1 SGHNT and CDR2 YENEEA. The CDR3 runs to 12 residues. Trimming took off 1 base at V and 8 bases at J, with 8 bases between the two ends. Full variable domain (missing parts from reference TRBV11-3 and TRBJ1-2): EAGVVQSPRYKIIEKKQPVAFWCNPISGHNTLYWYLQNLGQGPELLIRYENEEAVDDSQLPKDRFSAERLKGVDSTLKIQPAELGDSAVYLCASSLGRQGYTFGSGTRLTVV.

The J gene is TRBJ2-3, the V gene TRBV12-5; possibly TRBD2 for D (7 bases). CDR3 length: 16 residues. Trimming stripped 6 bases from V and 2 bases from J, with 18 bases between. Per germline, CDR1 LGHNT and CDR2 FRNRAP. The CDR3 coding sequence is TGTGCTAGTGGGGGGGGGCTAACGACGACCACAGATACGCAGTATTTT. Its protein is CASGGGLTTTTDTQYF.

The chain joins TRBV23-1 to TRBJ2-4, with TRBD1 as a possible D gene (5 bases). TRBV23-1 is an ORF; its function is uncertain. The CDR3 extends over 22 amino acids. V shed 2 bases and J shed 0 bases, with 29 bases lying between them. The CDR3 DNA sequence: TGCGCCAGCAGTCAAACCCACATTAGCCAGGGTTTGGGCCACATAGCCAAAAACATTCAGTACTTC. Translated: CASSQTHISQGLGHIAKNIQYF.

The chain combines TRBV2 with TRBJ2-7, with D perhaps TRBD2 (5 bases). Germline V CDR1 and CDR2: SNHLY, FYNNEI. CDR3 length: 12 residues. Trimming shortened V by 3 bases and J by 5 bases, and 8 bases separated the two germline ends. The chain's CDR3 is CASSEGSHEQYF. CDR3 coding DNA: TGTGCCAGCAGTGAGGGGAGCCACGAGCAGTACTTC.

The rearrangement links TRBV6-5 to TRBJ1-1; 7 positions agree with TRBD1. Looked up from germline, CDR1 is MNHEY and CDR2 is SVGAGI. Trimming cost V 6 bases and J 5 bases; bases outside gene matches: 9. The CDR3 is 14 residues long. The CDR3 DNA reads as TGTGCCAGCAGAGCTCCGGGACAGATAACTGAAGCTTTCTTT. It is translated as CASRAPGQITEAFF.

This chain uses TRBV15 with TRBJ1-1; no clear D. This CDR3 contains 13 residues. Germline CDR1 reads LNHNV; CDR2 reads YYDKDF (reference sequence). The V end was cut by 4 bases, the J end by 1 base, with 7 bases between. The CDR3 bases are TGTGCCACCAGCATTTACAGGAACACTGAAGCTTTCTTT. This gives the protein CATSIYRNTEAFF.